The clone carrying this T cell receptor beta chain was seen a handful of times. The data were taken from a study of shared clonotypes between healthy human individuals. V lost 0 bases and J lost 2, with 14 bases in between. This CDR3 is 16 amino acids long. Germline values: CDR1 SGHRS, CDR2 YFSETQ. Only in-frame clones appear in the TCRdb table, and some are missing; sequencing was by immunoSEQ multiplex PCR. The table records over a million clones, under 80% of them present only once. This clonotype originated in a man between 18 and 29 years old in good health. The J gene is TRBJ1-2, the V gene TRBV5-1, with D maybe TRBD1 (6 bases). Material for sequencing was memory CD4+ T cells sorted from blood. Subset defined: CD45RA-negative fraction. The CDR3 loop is CASSLAVSGQNYGYTF. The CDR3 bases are TGCGCCAGCAGCTTGGCCGTATCAGGACAGAACTATGGCTACACCTTC.